This T cell receptor beta chain derives from a study of T cell repertoires in aging, cancer and after chemotherapy. Looking at the study overall: Repeat sampling of healthy donors over several months to years showed clear clonal overlap.

TRB rearrangements spanning V, D and J were amplified using mixed TRB-A/B primers. TCRdb processed the multiplex PCR reads anew with MiXCR; each CDR3 protein has one entry. This sample carries 6,000 to 8,000 distinct CDR3 sequences, less than 30% of them seen once, and the ten largest clones take approximately 6.9%. General study results and limits: Healthy donors lost TCR diversity with age mainly through richness, cancer patients through richness and evenness. These repertoire data do not allow conclusions about immunological memory after chemotherapy.

TCR beta rearrangements were amplified from peripheral blood genomic DNA. The germline V gene encodes CDR1 LGHNA and CDR2 YSLEER. The CDR3 covers 14 residues. This clonotype has only a few counts. Its antigen is undetermined. The junction departs from the called germline gene at one end, perhaps through a read error. This clonotype originated in a human donor in good health. What was sequenced was blood. The J gene is TRBJ2-3, the V gene TRBV4-3; 10 bases align to TRBD2. The DNA for the CDR3 is TGCGCCAGCAGCCAAGATCAGGGGCTAGCGGGGGCGTTGTTT. Its protein product is CASSQDQGLAGALF.